These 29 T cell receptor beta chains came from one sample sequenced in a study of cytomegalovirus exposure and HLA in healthy donors (dated by TCRdb to about 2017). Preparation of the library involved the immunoSEQ multiplex PCR assay. For the multiplex PCR, a mixture combining 60 forward primers for TCR Vbeta segments and 13 reverse primers for TCR Jbeta segments was used. TCRdb re-hosts the immuneACCESS table, in-frame sequences only. Its copies lack some clones; in the studies checked, an unresolved V gene accounts for under half of them, and the cause for the rest is not known. Here the sample has approximately 150,000 clones; approximately 80% occur a single time. The ten largest account for approximately 1.9% of the sample. Specimen: PBMCs. The receptors originated from a woman aged 40 to 50 in good health and CMV-seronegative.

The chain joins TRBV7-3 to TRBJ2-3, with 8 bases aligning to TRBD2. Germline V lookup: CDR1 SGHTA, CDR2 FQGTGA. The CDR3 has 16 residues. Losses at the gene ends were 1 base for V and 2 bases for J; bases not matched to a gene: 5. CDR3 nucleotide sequence: TGTGCCAGCAGCTTAAGGGGACTAGGATCCACAGATACGCAGTATTTT. Residues: CASSLRGLGSTDTQYF.

The chain has TRBV7-2 and TRBJ2-5, with TRBD2 as a possible D gene (6 bases). V dropped 5 bases and J dropped 3 bases, with 13 bases sitting between them. The germline CDR1 and CDR2 sequences are SGHTA and FQGNSA. CDR3 length: 14 amino acids. The CDR3 bases are TGTGCCAGCAGCACACCGGGCGGGAAAGAGACCCAGTACTTC. It is translated as CASSTPGGKETQYF.

This clone showed up just once. The V and J genes are TRBV27 and TRBJ1-5; TRBD1 matches at 9 bases. CDR3 length equals 17 residues. Losses at the gene ends were 7 bases for V and 2 bases for J; bases not matched to a gene: 12. The V gene's germline CDR1 is MNHEY and CDR2 SMNVEV (reference sequence). DNA of the CDR3: TGTGCCAGCATCTTGTCGGGGGACAGGGCGGGCAATCAGCCCCAGCATTTT. Protein product: CASILSGDRAGNQPQHF.

This chain links TRBV5-8 with TRBJ2-2, with 9 nucleotides matching TRBD1. With 2 bases clipped from V and 4 bases from J, the junction kept 3 bases outside the gene matches. Germline CDR1 is SGHTS and CDR2 is YDEGEE. The CDR3 covers 15 residues. The DNA for the CDR3 is TGTGCCAGCAGCTTCGGGACAGGGTTCACCGGGGAGCTGTTTTTT. Its translation: CASSFGTGFTGELFF.

This chain links TRBV9 with TRBJ2-1; the D gene is possibly TRBD2 (5 bases). Germline-derived CDR1 and CDR2 are SGDLS and YYNGEE. The ends were cut back, 4 bases at V and 4 bases at J, with 27 bases in the middle. The CDR3 consists of 19 residues. CDR3 nucleotides: TGTGCCAGCAGCCCACGCCTCGAGACACTAGTTCGGTCTTACAATGAGCAGTTCTTC. Translating gives CASSPRLETLVRSYNEQFF.

The genes are TRBV7-9 and TRBJ2-7; 7 bases are a match to TRBD2. J was trimmed by 4 bases and V by 5 bases; bases with no gene match: 11. The CDR3 is made up of 15 amino acids. In germline, CDR1 is SEHNR, CDR2 FQNEAQ (reference sequence). CDR3 in amino acids: CASSPEGRERYEQYF. The CDR3 nucleotides read TGTGCCAGCAGCCCGGAGGGGAGGGAACGGTACGAGCAGTACTTC.

This chain connects TRBV27 to TRBJ1-2; 8 nucleotides match TRBD1. In germline, CDR1 is MNHEY, CDR2 SMNVEV (reference sequence). This CDR3 has 12 residues. The junction had 7 bases not matched to a gene; V was cut back by 8 bases and J by 8 bases. This CDR3 reads CASGQGIRGYTF. The CDR3 DNA reads TGTGCCAGCGGACAGGGTATAAGAGGCTACACCTTC.

The V and J genes are TRBV19 and TRBJ2-1, with 10 bases that match TRBD2. The germline V gene has CDR1 LNHDA and CDR2 SQIVND (reference sequence). Trimming took 7 bases from V and 6 from J; bases not matched to a gene: 6. The CDR3 is made up of 14 amino acids. The CDR3 spells CASTTSGTGNEQFF. CDR3 coding DNA: TGTGCCAGTACTACTAGCGGGACAGGCAATGAGCAGTTCTTC.

The chain has TRBV10-3 and TRBJ1-1; a weak D match, TRBD1 (5 bases). Between the trimmed V and J ends, which lost 0 bases and 1 base, there was a span of 9 bases. CDR1 and CDR2 from the germline V gene are ENHRY and SYGVKD. The CDR3 sequence is 15 residues long. The CDR3 protein is CAISESRQGNTEAFF. The DNA of the CDR3 is TGTGCCATCAGTGAGTCCCGGCAGGGGAACACTGAAGCTTTCTTT.

The J gene is TRBJ2-3, the V gene TRBV7-3; 7 bases are a match to TRBD2. CDR3 length: 16 residues. V lost 2 bases, J lost 4 bases, and 9 bases stayed unmatched. Germline CDR1 is SGHTA and CDR2 is FQGTGA. CDR3: CASSLLPGGWADTQYF. CDR3 DNA sequence: TGTGCCAGCAGCTTACTTCCCGGGGGGTGGGCAGATACGCAGTATTTT. Together with reference TRBV7-3 and TRBJ2-3, the CDR3 gives the full variable domain: GAGVSQTPSNKVTEKGKYVELRCDPISGHTALYWYRQSLGQGPEFLIYFQGTGAADDSGLPNDRFFAVRPEGSVSTLKIQRTERGDSAVYLCASSLLPGGWADTQYFGPGTRLTVL.

V gene TRBV5-6 combines with J gene TRBJ1-5; D remains ambiguous. The V end was cut by 2 bases, the J end by 4 bases, with 4 bases between. Germline lookup yields CDR1 SGHDT and CDR2 YYEEEE. CDR3 length: 12 residues. The CDR3 loop reads CASSFPNQPQHF. CDR3 nucleotide sequence: TGTGCCAGCAGCTTCCCTAATCAGCCCCAGCATTTT.

The chain has TRBV4-3 and TRBJ2-3; 9 nucleotides match TRBD1. The CDR3 spans 15 residues. V gave up 3 bases and J gave up 5 bases; unmatched junction bases: 6. Germline-derived CDR1 and CDR2 are LGHNA and YSLEER. CDR3 region: CASSQPGQGIDTQYF. The CDR3 nucleotides are TGCGCCAGCAGCCAGCCGGGACAGGGAATAGATACGCAGTATTTT.

V usage is TRBV4-3 and J usage is TRBJ1-1; weak D call: TRBD1 (5 bases). CDR1 is LGHNA, CDR2 YSLEER, per germline. The CDR3 length is 15 residues. Trimming left V 2 bases short and J 3 bases short, with 13 bases between. CDR3 sequence (DNA): TGCGCCAGCAGCCAAAGGCGGGGCGGATACACTGAAGCTTTCTTT. Its protein product is CASSQRRGGYTEAFF.

The chain recombines TRBV5-1 with TRBJ1-2; D is possibly TRBD1 (5 bases). Trimming shortened V by 5 bases and J by 2 bases, and 10 bases separated the two germline ends. The CDR3 runs 13 residues. Looked up from germline, CDR1 is SGHRS and CDR2 is YFSETQ. The CDR3 spells CASRTDGNYGYTF. The CDR3 region has the DNA TGCGCCAGCAGGACAGACGGCAACTATGGCTACACCTTC.

The chain uses TRBV29-1 and TRBJ2-7, with a tentative D call TRBD1 (5 bases). V was clipped by 0 bases and J by 5 bases, with 11 bases between them. Germline CDR1 and CDR2: SQVTM and ANQGSEA. The CDR3 consists of 13 residues. For the CDR3, the DNA is TGCAGCGTTGAAGATAGCCAGGGAAACGAGCAGTACTTC. The encoded protein is CSVEDSQGNEQYF.

The chain uses TRBV6-1 and TRBJ2-7, with a tentative D call TRBD1 (6 bases). This CDR3 region has 14 residues. V was clipped by 6 bases and J by 2 bases, with 14 bases between them. Germline CDR1 and CDR2: MNHNS and SASEGT. The DNA of the CDR3 is TGTGCCAGCAGGAAACAGGGAGCCCCCTACGAGCAGTACTTC. It is translated as CASRKQGAPYEQYF.

The V and J genes are TRBV28 and TRBJ2-1, with a tentative D call TRBD2 (5 bases). The CDR3 is 13 amino acids. V dropped 7 bases and J dropped 7 bases, with 14 bases sitting between them. Germline V gives CDR1 MDHEN, CDR2 SYDVKM. The chain's CDR3 is CASTPSGLNEQFF. The CDR3 region has the DNA TGTGCCAGCACCCCATCGGGGTTGAATGAGCAGTTCTTC.

This rearrangement joins TRBV7-8 to TRBJ2-1; TRBD1 aligns across 7 bases. Per germline, CDR1 SGHVS and CDR2 FQNEAQ. After removal of 4 bases from V and 4 bases from J, the junction contained 1 base not matched to a gene. This CDR3 comprises 13 residues. The CDR3 here is CASSSDRYNEQFF. CDR3 DNA sequence: TGTGCCAGCAGCTCGGACAGGTACAATGAGCAGTTCTTC.

This clone has only a few counts. The chain carries TRBV2 and TRBJ1-6, with D possibly matching TRBD1 (5 bases). Germline values: CDR1 SNHLY, CDR2 FYNNEI. This CDR3 comprises 15 residues. Trimming took 3 bases from V and 7 from J, leaving 13 bases between them. The CDR3 loop is CASSEFGGGNSPLHF. The CDR3, as DNA: TGTGCCAGCAGTGAGTTCGGGGGGGGAAATTCACCCCTCCACTTT.

The genes are TRBV19 and TRBJ1-2; D is undetermined. This CDR3 region has 14 residues. Per germline, CDR1 LNHDA and CDR2 SQIVND (reference sequence). The V end was cut by 5 bases, the J end by 8 bases, with 18 bases between. Here the CDR3 DNA reads TGTGCCAGTAGTCCCGCGATCGGGGTAGGGGGCTACACCTTC. As protein: CASSPAIGVGGYTF.

The chain is built from TRBV5-1 and TRBJ2-2; the D gene is possibly TRBD1 (6 bases). This CDR3 has 14 amino acids. The V gene's germline CDR1 is SGHRS and CDR2 YFSETQ. The V gene lost 6 bases and the J gene lost 0 bases, with 9 bases spanning the gap. CDR3: CASTGATNTGELFF. The CDR3 DNA is TGCGCCAGCACAGGGGCCACGAACACCGGGGAGCTGTTTTTT.

The chain employs TRBV10-1 and TRBJ1-2; D is perhaps TRBD1 (6 bases). Germline CDR1 WNHNN, CDR2 SYGVQD (reference sequence). The CDR3 consists of 12 residues. V lost 2 bases and J 9 bases, leaving 10 bases between the germline ends. The CDR3 reads CASSERGDSYTF. As DNA, the CDR3 is TGCGCCAGCAGTGAGCGGGGGGACAGCTACACCTTC.

V and J are TRBV19 and TRBJ1-5, with TRBD1 matching 11 bases. Germline CDR1 reads LNHDA; CDR2 reads SQIVND (reference sequence). The CDR3 is made up of 13 amino acids. Losses at the gene ends were 10 bases for V and 6 bases for J; bases not matched to a gene: 5. CDR3 nucleotides: TGTGCCACTGCCGGGACAGGGGGTCAGCCCCAGCATTTT. It translates to CATAGTGGQPQHF.

The J gene is TRBJ2-1, the V gene TRBV9; 8 bases map to TRBD2. The CDR3 has 13 amino acids. The junction had 7 bases not matched to a gene; V was cut back by 3 bases and J by 11 bases. Germline CDR1 SGDLS, CDR2 YYNGEE. CDR3 region: CASSAGTGGQQFF. CDR3 bases: TGTGCCAGCAGCGCAGGAACGGGGGGGCAGCAGTTCTTC.

In this sample, this clone turned up a few times. The chain links TRBV7-2 to TRBJ2-7, with a weak D call TRBD2 (6 bases). Germline V gene sequence: CDR1 SGHTA, CDR2 FQGNSA. Trimming left V 1 base short and J 6 bases short, with 19 bases between. This CDR3 spans 16 amino acids. CDR3 region: CASSLGVKAGLVEQYF. CDR3 sequence (DNA): TGTGCCAGCAGCTTAGGTGTTAAGGCGGGGCTCGTCGAGCAGTACTTC.

The rearrangement joins TRBV5-1 to TRBJ2-7; maybe TRBD2 (5 bases). Germline V CDR1 and CDR2: SGHRS, YFSETQ. The CDR3 spans 16 residues. V was trimmed by 0 bases and J by 5 bases, leaving 18 bases between them. The CDR3 DNA reads TGCGCCAGCAGCTTGGTGGCGCCCGGGATTAAGGACGAGCAGTACTTC. Protein product: CASSLVAPGIKDEQYF. Complete variable domain (other parts from reference TRBV5-1 and TRBJ2-7): KAGVTQTPRYLIKTRGQQVTLSCSPISGHRSVSWYQQTPGQGLQFLFEYFSETQRNKGNFPGRFSGRQFSNSRSEMNVSTLELGDSALYLCASSLVAPGIKDEQYFGPGTRLTVT.

The genes are TRBV29-1 and TRBJ1-3; D is unclear. The V gene lost 7 bases and the J gene lost 0 bases, with 4 bases spanning the gap. Germline V lookup: CDR1 SQVTM, CDR2 ANQGSEA. The CDR3 covers 11 residues. CDR3 nucleotide sequence: TGCAGCGGAGCCTCTGGAAACACCATATATTTT. This sequence encodes CSGASGNTIYF.

V usage is TRBV7-9 and J usage is TRBJ2-5, with 7 bases matching TRBD2. Germline values: CDR1 SEHNR, CDR2 FQNEAQ (reference sequence). The CDR3 loop spans 14 amino acids. After removal of 5 bases from V and 4 bases from J, the junction contained 7 bases not matched to a gene. CDR3 nucleotide sequence: TGTGCCAGCAGCCGCGGACTAGTTCGAGAGACCCAGTACTTC. Translated: CASSRGLVRETQYF.

The chain couples TRBV9 to TRBJ1-4; D might be TRBD1 (5 bases). The CDR3 covers 14 residues. Trimming removed 4 bases at V and 0 bases at J, with 7 bases between. Germline-derived CDR1 and CDR2 are SGDLS and YYNGEE. CDR3 protein: CASSQGATNEKLFF. As DNA, the CDR3 is TGTGCCAGCAGCCAAGGGGCAACTAATGAAAAACTGTTTTTT.